The clone carrying this T cell receptor (beta chain) was observed a handful of times. Antigen specificity is unknown. The data belong to a study of T cell responses to AZD1222 COVID-19 vaccine. General study results and limits: Baseline testing showed seropositivity in only five to seven AZD1222 recipients. Repertoire collection took place solely once the T cell response had peaked. Following two doses of AZD1222, Spike-specific TCR breadth and depth rose. Females made up more of the donors, who were largely white British, and clonal diversity may have come out too low.

Only in-frame clones appear in the TCRdb table, and some are missing; sequencing was by immunoSEQ multiplex PCR. The sample yields about 120,000 clones, 90% seen once. The CDR3 spans 11 residues. CDR1 and CDR2 (germline): WSHSY, SAAADI. Trimming took off 8 bases at V and 1 base at J, with 5 bases between the two ends. This clonotype was sampled from an adult in good health. The genes are TRBV10-2 and TRBJ1-1; D possibly corresponds to TRBD1 (5 bases). The specimen comprised peripheral blood, sampled on day 0 of MenACWY control vaccination. This chain's CDR3 is CASGQNTEAFF. DNA of the CDR3: TGCGCCAGCGGACAGAACACTGAAGCTTTCTTT.